This TCR beta chain was captured by sequencing in a study of CDR3 diversity in severe acne. The V end was cut by 5 bases, the J end by 4 bases, with 13 bases between. The CDR3 has 13 residues. Germline V gene lookup returns CDR1 SGHRS and CDR2 YFSETQ. MiXCR was run by TCRdb on the PCR reads, yielding one entry per CDR3 protein. The sample has more than 85,000 distinct CDR3 sequences; around 50% are singletons. A few counts support this clonotype. The TCR was taken from a male donor in good health, serving as a control. The V and J genes are TRBV5-1 and TRBJ2-7; D perhaps matches TRBD1 (5 bases). The sample consisted of blood. CDR3 bases: TGCGCCAGCAGTCCTCCCCAGGGATACGAGCAGTACTTC. Translation: CASSPPQGYEQYF. The full variable domain, in which reference TRBV5-1 and TRBJ2-7 provide the parts outside the CDR3, is KAGVTQTPRYLIKTRGQQVTLSCSPISGHRSVSWYQQTPGQGLQFLFEYFSETQRNKGNFPGRFSGRQFSNSRSEMNVSTLELGDSALYLCASSPPQGYEQYFGPGTRLTVT.